The 25 T cell receptor beta chains below were found in one sample sequenced in a study of blood T cell repertoires in COVID-19 (dated by TCRdb to the early 2020s). Library preparation employed the immunoSEQ multiplex PCR assay. TCRdb retrieved this table from immuneACCESS and kept in-frame rearrangements only. Not all clones are present; in checked studies, unresolved V genes account for under half, and no reason is known for the remainder. The sample records fewer than 350,000 clones, 70% to 90% of which are singletons. About 2.2% of the sample is taken by the ten largest. Sequencing used peripheral blood. The receptor source for this set is a woman aged 30 to 39 who had recovered from COVID-19.

The rearrangement uses TRBV20-1 and TRBJ2-2; D gene unclear. V lost 3 bases to trimming and J lost 6 bases, with 8 bases between them. The CDR3 is made up of 12 amino acids. From germline, CDR1 is DFQATT and CDR2 SNEGSKA (reference sequence). The CDR3 loop reads CSASPRPGELFF. The CDR3 DNA sequence: TGCAGTGCTAGTCCCAGGCCCGGGGAGCTGTTTTTT.

In DNA, the CDR3 is TGTGCCAGCAGCAATAACCGGGACAGGTCCACCTTC. This gives the protein CASSNNRDRSTF. The chain recombines TRBV2 with TRBJ1-2; TRBD1 agrees at 8 bases. The CDR3 loop spans 12 amino acids. Looked up from germline, CDR1 is SNHLY and CDR2 is FYNNEI. After removal of 6 bases from V and 13 bases from J, the junction contained 10 bases not matched to a gene.

With respect to this clone: Other DNA variants within this sample encode the same CDR3. The chain employs TRBV5-1 and TRBJ2-7; D may be TRBD2 (5 bases). The CDR3 runs 13 residues. The germline V gene encodes CDR1 SGHRS and CDR2 YFSETQ. Trimming left V 5 bases short and J 3 bases short, with 12 bases between. Here the CDR3 reads CASSFGGSYEQYF. The CDR3 nucleotides are TGCGCCAGCAGTTTTGGAGGCAGCTACGAGCAGTACTTC.

This chain links TRBV5-4 with TRBJ1-2, with 9 bases fitting TRBD1. V was clipped by 2 bases and J by 6 bases; unmatched bases: 5. This CDR3 contains 14 residues. Germline V gene lookup returns CDR1 SGHNT and CDR2 YYREEE (reference sequence). The CDR3 nucleotides read TGTGCCAGCAGCTTACAGGGGGCTGGCCATGGCTACACCTTC. It yields the protein CASSLQGAGHGYTF.

V usage is TRBV27 and J usage is TRBJ2-6; TRBD1 is a possible D gene (6 bases). Trimming stripped 4 bases from V and 2 bases from J, with 15 bases between. CDR1 is MNHEY, CDR2 SMNVEV, per germline (reference sequence). This CDR3 is 17 amino acids long. The CDR3 loop reads CASSYQGYVAGANVLTF. For the CDR3, the DNA is TGTGCCAGCAGTTACCAGGGGTACGTGGCTGGGGCCAACGTCCTGACTTTC.

J is TRBJ2-7 and V is TRBV2; no reliable D call. CDR1 is SNHLY and CDR2 is FYNNEI in the germline V gene. CDR3 length: 14 residues. The ends were cut back, 2 bases at V and 1 base at J, with 9 bases in the middle. CDR3 sequence: CASSEQGRSYEQYF. The CDR3 DNA is TGTGCCAGCAGTGAACAAGGCAGGTCCTACGAGCAGTACTTC.

The chain links TRBV28 to TRBJ1-6, with a tentative D call TRBD1 (6 bases). With 6 bases removed from V and 13 bases from J, the gap between germline ends came to 16 bases. CDR1 and CDR2 (germline): MDHEN, SYDVKM. The CDR3 is 13 amino acids. CDR3 residues: CASSRPGGGPLHF. The DNA for the CDR3 is TGTGCCAGCAGCCGTCCGGGAGGGGGTCCCCTCCACTTT.

The chain couples TRBV3-1 (or the pseudogene TRBV3-2) to TRBJ2-1; 9 bases line up with TRBD2. J gave up 5 bases and V 3 bases, and 5 bases lay outside the gene matches. CDR1 is LGHDT, CDR2 YNNKEL, per germline (reference sequence). CDR3 length: 15 residues. The CDR3 reads CASSQSGGPHNEQFF. For the CDR3, the DNA is TGTGCCAGCAGCCAGAGCGGGGGGCCGCACAATGAGCAGTTCTTC.

The chain employs TRBV10-3 and TRBJ1-1, with D hard to call. Deletions cut 1 base from V and 2 bases from J, with 5 bases between. Per the germline V gene, CDR1 is ENHRY and CDR2 is SYGVKD. CDR3 length: 13 amino acids. The CDR3 bases are TGTGCCATCAGTGAGTTTGGCAACACTGAAGCTTTCTTT. It encodes CAISEFGNTEAFF.

The rearrangement uses TRBV6-5 and TRBJ1-1; 7 nucleotides match TRBD1. The CDR3 runs 16 residues. From germline, CDR1 is MNHEY and CDR2 SVGAGI. The V segment lost 4 bases and the J segment 0 bases; nucleotides outside the gene matches: 8. CDR3 residues: CASSSPVGGMNTEAFF. DNA for the CDR3: TGTGCCAGCAGTTCCCCAGTAGGGGGCATGAACACTGAAGCTTTCTTT.

The chain combines TRBV29-1 with TRBJ1-1; 8 bases agree with TRBD1. Trimming removed 4 bases from V and 8 bases from J; junction bases left unmatched: 3. There are 11 residues in the CDR3. The germline gives CDR1 SQVTM, CDR2 ANQGSEA. For the CDR3, the DNA is TGCAGCGTTGGAGGGGACAGGGAAGCTTTCTTT. Its translation: CSVGGDREAFF.

V is TRBV27 and J is TRBJ1-2, with 9 bases that match TRBD1. J was trimmed by 8 bases and V by 7 bases; bases with no gene match: 8. The CDR3 is 13 amino acids. Germline CDR1 MNHEY, CDR2 SMNVEV (reference sequence). CDR3 DNA sequence: TGTGCCAGCAACCGCAGGGGGACAGGGGGCTACACCTTC. Protein sequence: CASNRRGTGGYTF.

The genes are TRBV11-3 and TRBJ2-7; TRBD1 might be the D (5 bases). The CDR3 contains 13 residues. The V end lost 2 bases, the J end lost 6 bases, and 11 bases lay between the germline ends. Germline values: CDR1 SGHNT, CDR2 YENEEA. CDR3 amino acids: CASSLRSGFEQYF. The CDR3 DNA reads as TGTGCCAGCAGCTTAAGGTCAGGGTTCGAGCAGTACTTC.

The chain has TRBV6-2 or TRBV6-3 and TRBJ2-3, with D tentatively TRBD2 (7 bases). The CDR3 has 15 residues. Trimming stripped 5 bases from V and 5 bases from J, with 17 bases between. Per germline, CDR1 MNHEY and CDR2 SVGEGT. CDR3 nucleotides: TGTGCCAGCAGTCTACTCGGGGGGCTGGGAGATACGCAGTATTTT. It is translated as CASSLLGGLGDTQYF.

The chain links TRBV7-2 to TRBJ2-5, with 8 positions matching TRBD2. The germline V gene encodes CDR1 SGHTA and CDR2 FQGNSA. The V segment lost 6 bases and the J segment 3 bases; nucleotides outside the gene matches: 6. CDR3 length: 14 residues. The CDR3 protein is CASRELAAEETQYF. As DNA, the CDR3 is TGTGCCAGCAGAGAACTAGCGGCGGAAGAGACCCAGTACTTC.

This chain links TRBV6-1 with TRBJ1-1; 10 positions match TRBD1. V gave up 3 bases and J gave up 7 bases; unmatched junction bases: 11. The CDR3 length is 16 residues. CDR1 is MNHNS and CDR2 is SASEGT in the germline V gene. CDR3 protein: CASSDPPDRGYSEAFF. The CDR3 bases are TGTGCCAGCAGTGATCCTCCGGACAGGGGGTACAGTGAAGCTTTCTTT.

The chain carries TRBV5-1 and TRBJ1-2, with D maybe TRBD1 (6 bases). The CDR3 runs to 13 residues. Germline CDR1 is SGHRS and CDR2 is YFSETQ. Trimming removed 2 bases at V and 6 bases at J, with 11 bases between. CDR3 coding DNA: TGCGCCAGCAGCTTAGAACAGGGTGATGGCTACACCTTC. Residues: CASSLEQGDGYTF.

The chain has TRBV7-2 and TRBJ2-7; 7 nucleotides match TRBD2. This CDR3 comprises 15 residues. The V segment lost 4 bases and the J segment 2 bases; nucleotides outside the gene matches: 8. Germline-derived CDR1 and CDR2 are SGHTA and FQGNSA. In nucleotides, the CDR3 is TGTGCCAGCAGCTCGCAAGCCGGGGGGACCTACGAGCAGTACTTC. The encoded protein is CASSSQAGGTYEQYF. The full variable domain, its missing parts supplied by reference TRBV7-2 and TRBJ2-7, is GAGVSQSPSNKVTEKGKDVELRCDPISGHTALYWYRQSLGQGLEFLIYFQGNSAPDKSGLPSDRFSAERTGGSVSTLTIQRTQQEDSAVYLCASSSQAGGTYEQYFGPGTRLTVT.

The rearrangement links TRBV6-5 to TRBJ1-2, with D unresolved. V dropped 11 bases and J dropped 5 bases, with 12 bases sitting between them. Germline values: CDR1 MNHEY, CDR2 SVGAGI. This CDR3 contains 11 residues. The CDR3 DNA reads TGTGCCGCCAACGAGGAATATGGCTACACCTTC. Its translation: CAANEEYGYTF.

The chain carries TRBV7-9 and TRBJ2-5; 7 nucleotides align to TRBD1. CDR1 SEHNR and CDR2 FQNEAQ come from the germline V gene (reference sequence). The CDR3 sequence is 15 residues long. With 5 bases clipped from V and 0 bases from J, the junction kept 6 bases outside the gene matches. CDR3 nucleotides: TGTGCCAGCAGCCTCGGGACAGCCTACCAAGAGACCCAGTACTTC. Protein: CASSLGTAYQETQYF.

The CDR3 sequence is CASSSGQGAREKLFF. CDR3 nucleotides: TGTGCCAGCTCGAGCGGTCAGGGGGCGCGGGAAAAACTGTTTTTT. This chain connects TRBV7-9 to TRBJ1-4, with 8 bases matching TRBD1. The CDR3 length is 15 residues. The V gene's germline CDR1 is SEHNR and CDR2 FQNEAQ (reference sequence). Trimming took 8 bases from V and 8 from J; bases not matched to a gene: 13.

This clone was seen a single time. This chain joins TRBV6-5 and TRBJ2-7; tentatively, D is TRBD1 (5 bases). The CDR3 contains 15 residues. V dropped 8 bases and J dropped 3 bases, with 20 bases sitting between them. Germline V gene lookup returns CDR1 MNHEY and CDR2 SVGAGI. The CDR3 protein is CASQYRMGFLYEQYF. As DNA, the CDR3 is TGTGCCAGCCAATACAGGATGGGCTTCCTCTACGAGCAGTACTTC.

This rearrangement joins TRBV27 to TRBJ2-2; D is unresolved. Germline loops: CDR1 MNHEY, CDR2 SMNVEV (reference sequence). This CDR3 region has 12 residues. The V end lost 3 bases, the J end lost 4 bases, and 3 bases lay between the germline ends. The CDR3 is CASSFITGELFF. The CDR3, as DNA: TGTGCCAGCAGTTTCATCACCGGGGAGCTGTTTTTT.

In its sample, this clone was seen once. The rearrangement uses TRBV6-4 and TRBJ2-3; D possibly corresponds to TRBD2 (5 bases). Germline assignment: CDR1 MRHNA and CDR2 SNTAGT. The ends were cut back, 4 bases at V and 2 bases at J, with 10 bases in the middle. This CDR3 spans 14 amino acids. DNA of the CDR3: TGTGCCAGCAGTGTATCCGGGGACACAGATACGCAGTATTTT. Encoded protein: CASSVSGDTDTQYF.

V gene TRBV10-3 combines with J gene TRBJ2-2; TRBD2 matches at 7 bases. J was trimmed by 4 bases and V by 7 bases; bases with no gene match: 3. Looked up from germline, CDR1 is ENHRY and CDR2 is SYGVKD. This CDR3 region has 13 residues. The CDR3 reads CAINGRPTGELFF. The CDR3 nucleotides read TGTGCCATCAACGGGAGGCCCACCGGGGAGCTGTTTTTT.